The sequence of this TCR beta chain was determined in a study of OX40 agonist ivuxolimab in advanced cancers. Per the germline V gene, CDR1 is LNHDA and CDR2 is SQIVND (reference sequence). CDR3 length: 13 residues. Trimming left V 7 bases short and J 5 bases short, with 11 bases between. Data came from immunoSEQ multiplex PCR; TCRdb stores just in-frame clones and leaves some out. This table has 98,000 or so clones, less than 90% appearing once. The clonotype comes from an adult with an advanced solid tumor such as melanoma, head and neck, liver or kidney cancer. The sequencing here drew on CD4+ or CD8+ T cells sorted from blood, taken in a trial of the OX40 agonist ivuxolimab. This chain links TRBV19 with TRBJ2-2; D gene ambiguous. CDR3 DNA: TGTGCCAGTACGGCCTTGAGGACCGGGGAGCTGTTTTTT. Protein: CASTALRTGELFF.